These 22 T cell receptor beta chains were all obtained from the same sample, sequenced in a study of blood T cell repertoires in COVID-19. The method was immunoSEQ multiplex PCR; TCRdb's version includes in-frame clones alone and lacks a portion of them. The sample holds 150,000 or so clones; 77% are singletons and the top ten take about 9.4%. The sequenced sample was peripheral blood. These TCRs come from a woman aged 50 to 65 with active or convalescent COVID-19.

The chain uses TRBV7-2 and TRBJ1-5, with D maybe TRBD1 (5 bases). CDR1 and CDR2 (germline): SGHTA, FQGNSA. V was cut by 3 bases and J by 4 bases, with 16 bases left in between. This CDR3 region has 16 residues. CDR3 protein: CASSLVWSGQNQPQHF. DNA for the CDR3: TGTGCCAGCAGCTTGGTGTGGTCAGGGCAGAATCAGCCCCAGCATTTT.

This clone was recorded a few times. The chain is built from TRBV30 and TRBJ1-1; TRBD1 matches 7 bases. There are 20 residues in the CDR3. Germline V lookup: CDR1 GTSNPN, CDR2 SVGIG (reference sequence). Trimming removed 6 bases from V and 1 base from J; junction bases left unmatched: 26. CDR3 in amino acids: CACSGPPGQLPRRGNTEAFF. DNA of the CDR3: TGTGCCTGTTCAGGTCCCCCGGGACAGCTCCCTAGACGGGGGAACACTGAAGCTTTCTTT. The variable domain in full, with the rest retrieved from reference TRBV30 and TRBJ1-1, is SQTIHQWPATLVQPVGSPLSLECTVEGTSNPNLYWYRQAAGRGLQLLFYSVGIGQISSEVPQNLSASRPQDRQFILSSKKLLLSDSGFYLCACSGPPGQLPRRGNTEAFFGQGTRLTVV.

This clone was detected only once. The rearrangement links TRBV9 to TRBJ2-7; D might be TRBD1 (6 bases). Trimming removed 2 bases at V and 4 bases at J, with 13 bases between. The germline V gene encodes CDR1 SGDLS and CDR2 YYNGEE. CDR3 length: 14 amino acids. Here the CDR3 reads CASSVQGGTYEQYF. In DNA, the CDR3 is TGTGCCAGCAGCGTTCAAGGGGGTACGTACGAGCAGTACTTC.

This clone was seen at least ten times. The chain is built from TRBV30 and TRBJ2-5; 13 bases are a match to TRBD2. CDR1 is GTSNPN, CDR2 SVGIG, per germline (reference sequence). J lost 5 bases, V lost 4 bases, and 10 bases had no gene match. The CDR3 has 16 amino acids. In DNA form, the CDR3 reads TGTGCCTGGAAATCCGGACTAGCGGGAGTCGGGGAGACCCAGTACTTC. It is translated as CAWKSGLAGVGETQYF.

The V gene is TRBV28, the J gene TRBJ1-2, with D hard to call. Deletions cut 3 bases from V and 2 bases from J, with 10 bases between. The CDR3 has 14 amino acids. Germline CDR1 is MDHEN and CDR2 is SYDVKM. CDR3 loop: CASSFPQQNYGYTF. Written as DNA, the CDR3 is TGTGCCAGCAGTTTCCCCCAACAGAACTATGGCTACACCTTC.

Of note for this clone: An end of the junction differs from the germline gene, which may be a read error. The chain recombines TRBV7-7 with TRBJ2-1, with 7 bases fitting TRBD2. The germline CDR1 and CDR2 sequences are SSHAT and FNYEAQ (reference sequence). The CDR3 has 14 residues. CDR3 sequence reads: CASSLQAGEGEQFF. In DNA, the CDR3 is TGTGCTAGCAGCCTTCAGGCGGGGGAGGGGGAGCAGTTCTTC.

This sequence joins TRBV7-2 and TRBJ2-1; tentatively, D is TRBD2 (5 bases). CDR1 and CDR2 (germline): SGHTA, FQGNSA. V was clipped by 1 base and J by 4 bases, with 11 bases between them. The CDR3 runs 15 residues. CDR3 residues: CASSLDHGEYNEQFF. In DNA form, the CDR3 reads TGTGCCAGCAGCTTAGATCACGGGGAATACAATGAGCAGTTCTTC.

This chain uses TRBV6-6 with TRBJ2-2; weak D call: TRBD2 (5 bases). The CDR3 consists of 14 residues. The germline V gene has CDR1 MNHNY and CDR2 SVGAGI (reference sequence). With 6 bases removed from V and 5 bases from J, the gap between germline ends came to 13 bases. The CDR3 reads CASRSGGSTGELFF. The CDR3 nucleotides are TGTGCCAGCAGGTCCGGAGGTTCGACCGGGGAGCTGTTTTTT.

V usage is TRBV7-8 and J usage is TRBJ1-5; tentative D call: TRBD1 (5 bases). V shed 5 bases and J shed 2 bases, with 10 bases lying between them. CDR1 and CDR2 (germline): SGHVS, FQNEAQ. CDR3 length: 14 amino acids. CDR3 in DNA: TGTGCCAGCAGCAAGTTAGGGGGCAATCAGCCCCAGCATTTT. It translates to CASSKLGGNQPQHF.

The chain couples TRBV3-1 (or the pseudogene TRBV3-2) to TRBJ2-3; D uncertain. This CDR3 is built from 15 residues. The ends were cut back, 0 bases at V and 1 base at J, with 8 bases in the middle. Per germline, CDR1 LGHDT and CDR2 YNNKEL (reference sequence). This CDR3 is CASSQDRGRTDTQYF. DNA for the CDR3: TGTGCCAGCAGCCAAGATAGAGGCCGCACAGATACGCAGTATTTT.

This clone was counted a single time. The chain carries TRBV2 and TRBJ2-7, with TRBD1 matching over 9 bases. The CDR3 length is 15 residues. The V gene's germline CDR1 is SNHLY and CDR2 FYNNEI. Trimming at V came to 6 bases and at J to 5 bases, leaving 11 bases not matched to a gene. The CDR3, as DNA: TGTGCCAGCAGATTCTCCGGGACAGGGAGGGACGAGCAGTACTTC. Protein: CASRFSGTGRDEQYF.

This chain links TRBV5-1 with TRBJ1-2; 8 bases line up with TRBD1. This CDR3 contains 15 residues. Germline-derived CDR1 and CDR2 are SGHRS and YFSETQ. The ends lost 4 bases at V and 7 bases at J; junction bases unmatched: 12. The CDR3 DNA follows: TGCGCCAGCAGCCTAACTCCGGACAGGGCGGGTGGCTACACCTTC. It specifies CASSLTPDRAGGYTF.

The CDR3 sequence is CASSPGTHNEQFF. CDR3 nucleotide sequence: TGTGCCAGCAGCCCCGGGACACACAATGAGCAGTTCTTC. The chain combines TRBV5-6 with TRBJ2-1; TRBD1 might be the D (6 bases). Trimming took 4 bases from V and 5 from J, leaving 10 bases between them. Germline V gene sequence: CDR1 SGHDT, CDR2 YYEEEE. The CDR3 loop spans 13 amino acids. Variable domain in full (rest from reference TRBV5-6 and TRBJ2-1): DAGVTQSPTHLIKTRGQQVTLRCSPKSGHDTVSWYQQALGQGPQFIFQYYEEEERQRGNFPDRFSGHQFPNYSSELNVNALLLGDSALYLCASSPGTHNEQFFGPGTRLTVL.

This chain connects TRBV4-3 to TRBJ1-4, with 8 nucleotides matching TRBD1. The CDR3 sequence is 15 residues long. V shed 4 bases and J 8 bases; nucleotides not matched to a gene: 9. CDR1 is LGHNA, CDR2 YSLEER, per germline. The CDR3 reads CASSPAGTGGEKLFF. As DNA, the CDR3 is TGCGCCAGCAGCCCCGCCGGGACAGGTGGCGAAAAACTGTTTTTT.

The rearrangement uses TRBV7-2 and TRBJ1-2; 7 bases agree with TRBD1. Germline CDR1 and CDR2: SGHTA and FQGNSA. The CDR3 extends over 17 amino acids. J gave up 4 bases and V 2 bases, and 13 bases lay outside the gene matches. In DNA, the CDR3 is TGTGCCAGCAGCTTAATGGGGCACCGACAGGGAGGCTATGGCTACACCTTC. Residues: CASSLMGHRQGGYGYTF.

The chain couples TRBV7-2 to TRBJ1-1; D is undetermined. Looked up from germline, CDR1 is SGHTA and CDR2 is FQGNSA. V was shortened by 1 base and J by 5 bases, with 8 bases between the two germline ends. The CDR3 spans 13 residues. This CDR3 is CASSLGRETEAFF. The CDR3 DNA sequence: TGTGCCAGCAGCTTAGGCCGGGAAACTGAAGCTTTCTTT.

This chain links TRBV5-1 with TRBJ2-1; 12 bases agree with TRBD2. The trim removed 3 bases at V and 2 bases at J, leaving 6 bases unmatched. The germline gives CDR1 SGHRS, CDR2 YFSETQ. This CDR3 comprises 17 residues. CDR3 DNA sequence: TGCGCCAGCAGCTATGGACTAGCGGGGAGGGCCTACAATGAGCAGTTCTTC. This gives the protein CASSYGLAGRAYNEQFF.

This clone appeared a few times. V is TRBV29-1 and J is TRBJ1-2, with 7 bases matching TRBD1. The germline V gene has CDR1 SQVTM and CDR2 ANQGSEA. V shed 5 bases and J 8 bases; nucleotides not matched to a gene: 5. The CDR3 is 11 amino acids. The CDR3 region has the DNA TGCAGCGTTTCAGGGGGTGAGGGCTACACCTTC. It is translated as CSVSGGEGYTF.

V and J are TRBV6-2 or TRBV6-3 and TRBJ1-1; D gene uncertain. The CDR3 consists of 14 residues. With 7 bases removed from V and 1 base from J, the gap between germline ends came to 13 bases. Looked up from germline, CDR1 is MNHEY and CDR2 is SVGEGT. CDR3 DNA: TGTGCCAGCACCCCAGGACTCAGGAACACTGAAGCTTTCTTT. This encodes CASTPGLRNTEAFF.

This sequence joins TRBV19 and TRBJ2-7; tentative D call: TRBD2 (6 bases). CDR1 LNHDA and CDR2 SQIVND come from the germline V gene (reference sequence). The CDR3 has 15 residues. V was cut by 3 bases and J by 3 bases, with 15 bases left in between. CDR3 coding DNA: TGTGCCAGTAGTATCGGGCAGGGAGGCAGCTACGAGCAGTACTTC. Translation gives CASSIGQGGSYEQYF.

V gene TRBV14 combines with J gene TRBJ2-3, with 10 bases matching TRBD1. The germline V gene has CDR1 SGHDN and CDR2 FVKESK. The CDR3 is 15 residues long. With V trimmed by 5 bases and J by 3 bases, 5 bases remained unmatched. The CDR3 DNA reads as TGTGCCAGCAGCGAAGGGACAGGGGATACAGATACGCAGTATTTT. This gives the protein CASSEGTGDTDTQYF.

This clone was observed a handful of times. The rearrangement uses TRBV7-8 and TRBJ1-2; TRBD1 aligns across 7 bases. The length of the CDR3 is 14 residues. V was clipped by 5 bases and J by 2 bases; unmatched bases: 5. The germline CDR1 and CDR2 sequences are SGHVS and FQNEAQ. The CDR3 region has the DNA TGTGCCAGCAGCCCGGAGACAGGGAACTATGGCTACACCTTC. It yields the protein CASSPETGNYGYTF.